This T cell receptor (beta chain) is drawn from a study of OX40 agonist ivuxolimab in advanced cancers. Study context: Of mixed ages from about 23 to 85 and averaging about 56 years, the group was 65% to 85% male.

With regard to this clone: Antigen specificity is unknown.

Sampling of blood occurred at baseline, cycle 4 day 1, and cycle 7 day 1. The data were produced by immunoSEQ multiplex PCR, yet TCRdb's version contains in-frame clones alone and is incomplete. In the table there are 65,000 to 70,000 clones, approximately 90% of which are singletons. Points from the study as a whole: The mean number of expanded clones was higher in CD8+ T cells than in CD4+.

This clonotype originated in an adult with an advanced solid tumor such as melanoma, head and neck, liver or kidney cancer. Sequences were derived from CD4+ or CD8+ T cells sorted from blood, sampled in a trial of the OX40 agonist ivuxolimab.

The CDR3, as DNA: TGTGCCAGCAGCTTCACTTCTAGTGCTGAGCAGTTCTTC. Its translation is CASSFTSSAEQFF. This chain joins TRBV11-2 and TRBJ2-1; no clear D. Per germline, CDR1 SGHAT and CDR2 FQNNGV. This CDR3 region has 13 residues. Trimming stripped 3 bases from V and 9 bases from J, with 12 bases between. The entire variable domain, with the rest obtained from reference TRBV11-2 and TRBJ2-1, is as follows: EAGVAQSPRYKIIEKRQSVAFWCNPISGHATLYWYQQILGQGPKLLIQFQNNGVVDDSQLPKDRFSAERLKGVDSTLKIQPAKLEDSAVYLCASSFTSSAEQFFGPGTRLTVL.